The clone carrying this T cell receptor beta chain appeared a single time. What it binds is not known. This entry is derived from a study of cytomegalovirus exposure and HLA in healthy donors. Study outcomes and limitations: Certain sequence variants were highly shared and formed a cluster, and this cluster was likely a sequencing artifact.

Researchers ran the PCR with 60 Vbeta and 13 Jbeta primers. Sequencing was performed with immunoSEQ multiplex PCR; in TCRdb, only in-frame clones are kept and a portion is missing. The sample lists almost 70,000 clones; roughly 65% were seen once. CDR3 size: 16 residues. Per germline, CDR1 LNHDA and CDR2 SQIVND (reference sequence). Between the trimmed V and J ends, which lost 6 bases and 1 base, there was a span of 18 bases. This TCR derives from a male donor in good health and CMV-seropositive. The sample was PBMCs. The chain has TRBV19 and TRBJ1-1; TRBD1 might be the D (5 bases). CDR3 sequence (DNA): TGTGCCAGTAGAGGTAGGGGCCGCCCGGAGAACACTGAAGCTTTCTTT. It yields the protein CASRGRGRPENTEAFF.